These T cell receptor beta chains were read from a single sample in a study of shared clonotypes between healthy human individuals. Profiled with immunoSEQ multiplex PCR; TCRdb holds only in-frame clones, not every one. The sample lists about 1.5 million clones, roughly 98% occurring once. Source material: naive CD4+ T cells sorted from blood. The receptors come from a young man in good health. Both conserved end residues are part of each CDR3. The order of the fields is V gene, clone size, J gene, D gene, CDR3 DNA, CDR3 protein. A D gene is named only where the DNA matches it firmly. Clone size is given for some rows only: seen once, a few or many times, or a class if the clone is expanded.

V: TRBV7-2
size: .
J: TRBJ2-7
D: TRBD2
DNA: TGTGCCAGCAGCTCCACCGGGACTAGCGGGTACGAGCAGTACTTC
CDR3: CASSSTGTSGYEQYF

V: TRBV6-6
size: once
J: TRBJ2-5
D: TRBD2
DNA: TGTGCCAGCAGTTACCCTAGCGGGGCGGAGACCCAGTACTTC
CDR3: CASSYPSGAETQYF

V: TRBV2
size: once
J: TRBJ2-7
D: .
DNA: TGTGCCAGCAGTGTAGGGACATACCAGCACGAGCAGTACTTC
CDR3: CASSVGTYQHEQYF

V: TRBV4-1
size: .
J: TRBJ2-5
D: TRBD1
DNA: TGCGCCAGCAGCCAAGATCTCAGGACAGGGCAAGAGACCCAGTACTTC
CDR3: CASSQDLRTGQETQYF

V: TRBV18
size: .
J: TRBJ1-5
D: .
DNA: TGTGCCAGCTCACCCTACGGACGGAATAGCAATCAGCCCCAGCATTTT
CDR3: CASSPYGRNSNQPQHF

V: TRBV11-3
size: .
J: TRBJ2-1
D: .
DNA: TGTGCCAGCAGCTGGGACTCGTACAATGAGCAGTTCTTC
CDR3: CASSWDSYNEQFF

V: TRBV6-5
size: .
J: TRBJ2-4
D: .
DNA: TGTGCCAGCAGTTCCTGGGCCAGCTTAGCCAAAAACATTCAGTACTTC
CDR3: CASSSWASLAKNIQYF

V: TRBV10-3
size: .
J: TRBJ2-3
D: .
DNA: TGTGCCGTATTGGGTGCAGATACGCAGTATTTT
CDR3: CAVLGADTQYF

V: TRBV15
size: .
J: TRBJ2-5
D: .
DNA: TGTGCCACCAGCAGAGAGTACCGAGAGACCCAGTACTTC
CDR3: CATSREYRETQYF

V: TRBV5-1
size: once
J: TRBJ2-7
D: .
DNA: TGCGCCAGCAGCTTGGGGACGGAAACCTACGAGCAGTACTTC
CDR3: CASSLGTETYEQYF

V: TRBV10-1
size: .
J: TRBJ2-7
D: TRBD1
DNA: TGCGCCAGCAGTCCGGGACAGGGTTGGGGCGAGCAGTACTTC
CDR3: CASSPGQGWGEQYF

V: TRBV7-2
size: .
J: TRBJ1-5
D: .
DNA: TGTGCCAGCAGCTTCAGCCTTGCGGGCAATCAGCCCCAGCATTTT
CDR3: CASSFSLAGNQPQHF

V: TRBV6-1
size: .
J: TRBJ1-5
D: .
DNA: TGTGCCAGCAGTGATTCCCCAGGGGCAAATCAGCCCCAGCATTTT
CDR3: CASSDSPGANQPQHF

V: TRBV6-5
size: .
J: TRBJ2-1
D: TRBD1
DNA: TGTGCCAGCAGCGCACCCGGGACAGGGGGGAAGCAGTTCTTC
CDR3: CASSAPGTGGKQFF

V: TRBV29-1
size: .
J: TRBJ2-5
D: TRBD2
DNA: TGCAGCGTTGAGCTAGCGGGAGTAGAGACCCAGTACTTC
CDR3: CSVELAGVETQYF

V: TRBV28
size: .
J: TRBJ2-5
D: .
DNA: TGTGCCAGCAAAGGTACGAGGGAGCTGGAGACCCAGTACTTC
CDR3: CASKGTRELETQYF

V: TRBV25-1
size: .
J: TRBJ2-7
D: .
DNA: TGTGCCAGCAGTGCCCATGGGAGCAACTACGAGCAGTACTTC
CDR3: CASSAHGSNYEQYF

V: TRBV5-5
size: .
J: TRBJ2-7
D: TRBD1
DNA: TGTGCCAGCAGTTCTCTACCGGACAGGGTGGGATACGAGCAGTACTTC
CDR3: CASSSLPDRVGYEQYF

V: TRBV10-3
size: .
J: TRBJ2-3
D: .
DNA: TGTGCCATCAGCAAAAACCCGCCCCGGGCCTCTCTAACGGATACGCAGTATTTT
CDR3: CAISKNPPRASLTDTQYF

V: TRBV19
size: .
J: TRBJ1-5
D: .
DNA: TGTGCCAGTAGTACACGGGGGGTTCAGCCCCAGCATTTT
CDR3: CASSTRGVQPQHF

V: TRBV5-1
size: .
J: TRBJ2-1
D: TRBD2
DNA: TGCGCCAGCAGCCCTACTAGCGGGGCCGAGTATGAGCAGTTCTTC
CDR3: CASSPTSGAEYEQFF

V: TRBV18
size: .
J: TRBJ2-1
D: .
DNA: TGTGCCAGCTCACAGGGTCCGGACGAGCAGTTCTTC
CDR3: CASSQGPDEQFF

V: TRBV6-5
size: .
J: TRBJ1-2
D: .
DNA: TGTGCCAGCGGCGCGAAGAACTATGGCTACACCTTC
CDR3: CASGAKNYGYTF

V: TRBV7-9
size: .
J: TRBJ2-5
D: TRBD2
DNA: TGTGCCAGCAGCTTACTAGCGGGAGAGGGGACCCAGTACTTC
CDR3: CASSLLAGEGTQYF

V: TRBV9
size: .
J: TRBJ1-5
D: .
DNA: TGTGCCAGCAGCGTAGAGGGAAGCAATCAGCCCCAGCATTTT
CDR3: CASSVEGSNQPQHF